These 27 T cell receptor beta chains were sequenced from one sample in a study of early T cells in non-severe SARS-CoV-2 infection. TCRdb re-called the 5' RACE reads with MiXCR, one entry per CDR3 protein. The sample has some 98,000 distinct CDR3 sequences, around a sixth seen once. Sample: whole blood. The receptors come from an adult who was a healthcare worker with PCR-confirmed SARS-CoV-2 infection or an uninfected control (not recorded which).

This clonotype was seen a handful of times. This chain uses TRBV28 with TRBJ2-5, with D unresolved. Trimming cost V 3 bases and J 2 bases, with 10 bases left between them. The V gene's germline CDR1 is MDHEN and CDR2 SYDVKM. The CDR3 loop spans 14 amino acids. The CDR3 region is CASSFSQIQETQYF. For the CDR3, the DNA is TGTGCCAGCAGTTTCTCCCAAATACAAGAGACCCAGTACTTC.

This clonotype was observed a handful of times. The CDR3 protein is CASSPSQSGSIMNTEAFF. DNA of the CDR3: TGTGCCAGCAGCCCCTCGCAGAGCGGATCGATAATGAACACTGAAGCTTTCTTT. The chain carries TRBV11-2 and TRBJ1-1, with D unclear. CDR1 is SGHAT, CDR2 FQNNGV, per germline. The CDR3 covers 18 residues. Trimming pared 5 bases from V and 0 bases from J, leaving 22 bases between.

The CDR3 sequence: CASSFYRTSGPRREQYF. The CDR3 DNA reads TGTGCCAGCAGTTTCTACCGGACTAGCGGCCCCCGTAGGGAGCAGTACTTC. The genes are TRBV6-2 or TRBV6-3 and TRBJ2-7; TRBD2 matches at 10 bases. The germline CDR1 and CDR2 sequences are MNHEY and SVGEGT. The CDR3 sequence is 17 residues long. The trim removed 4 bases at V and 7 bases at J, leaving 16 bases unmatched.

This clonotype was seen a handful of times. The chain has TRBV11-2 and TRBJ1-1, with no clear D. Deletions cut 4 bases from V and 5 bases from J, with 20 bases between. Germline assignment: CDR1 SGHAT and CDR2 FQNNGV. The CDR3 has 16 amino acids. The CDR3 DNA sequence: TGTGCCAGCAGCTCCGACCTATGGGGTGGGAGAACTGAAGCTTTCTTT. Protein: CASSSDLWGGRTEAFF.

This clonotype was seen a few times. The rearrangement uses TRBV28 and TRBJ1-1; tentative D call: TRBD1 (5 bases). CDR1 and CDR2 (germline): MDHEN, SYDVKM. The CDR3 runs 14 residues. V dropped 7 bases and J dropped 0 bases, with 12 bases sitting between them. This chain's CDR3 is CASNFGALNTEAFF. The CDR3 DNA sequence: TGTGCCAGCAATTTCGGGGCATTGAACACTGAAGCTTTCTTT.

V usage is TRBV20-1 and J usage is TRBJ1-2; D gene uncertain. This CDR3 has 16 amino acids. Germline V CDR1 and CDR2: DFQATT, SNEGSKA (reference sequence). The CDR3 DNA is TGCAGGGCGGCTGGGGTACGGCCAGGAGCTATTGATGGCTACACCTTC. It is translated as CRAAGVRPGAIDGYTF.

This clonotype has a count of ten or more. The rearrangement joins TRBV20-1 to TRBJ2-1; 8 bases match TRBD2. The CDR3 consists of 15 residues. CDR1 DFQATT and CDR2 SNEGSKA come from the germline V gene (reference sequence). Unmatched junction bases numbered 8, after V lost 0 bases and J lost 7 bases. The CDR3 bases are TGCAGTGCTAGAGATGCGGTAGCGGGGCTTAATGAGCAGTTCTTC. This sequence encodes CSARDAVAGLNEQFF.

A few counts support this clonotype. The chain combines TRBV2 with TRBJ1-3; tentatively, D is TRBD1 (6 bases). Looked up from germline, CDR1 is SNHLY and CDR2 is FYNNEI. The CDR3 is 18 amino acids. The V gene lost 3 bases and the J gene lost 2 bases, with 20 bases spanning the gap. The CDR3 protein is CASSDGGPSDFTGNTIYF. DNA for the CDR3: TGTGCCAGCAGTGATGGGGGGCCTTCCGACTTTACTGGAAACACCATATATTTT.

This rearrangement joins TRBV29-1 to TRBJ1-2, with D unclear. The CDR3 runs 11 residues. Trimming took off 3 bases at V and 2 bases at J, with 4 bases between the two ends. Germline-derived CDR1 and CDR2 are SQVTM and ANQGSEA. The CDR3 is CSVDQNYGYTF. In nucleotides, the CDR3 is TGCAGCGTTGACCAGAACTATGGCTACACCTTC.

This clonotype ranks as medium-sized (0.01 to 0.1%). The chain links TRBV7-2 to TRBJ2-1, with 10 positions matching TRBD1. CDR1 and CDR2 from the germline V gene are SGHTA and FQGNSA. After removal of 1 base from V and 10 bases from J, the junction contained 10 bases not matched to a gene. The CDR3 loop spans 16 amino acids. This chain's CDR3 is CASSLVETGGLKEQFF. The CDR3 coding sequence is TGTGCCAGCAGCTTAGTCGAGACAGGGGGCTTAAAGGAGCAGTTCTTC.

V usage is TRBV11-2 and J usage is TRBJ2-2; 8 positions agree with TRBD2. Per the germline V gene, CDR1 is SGHAT and CDR2 is FQNNGV. This CDR3 region has 14 residues. V shed 6 bases and J 7 bases; nucleotides not matched to a gene: 7. CDR3 sequence (DNA): TGTGCCAGCAGGCTGGGGACTAGTAGCGGGGAGCTGTTTTTT. This codes for CASRLGTSSGELFF. Full variable domain (remainder filled in from reference TRBV11-2 and TRBJ2-2): EAGVAQSPRYKIIEKRQSVAFWCNPISGHATLYWYQQILGQGPKLLIQFQNNGVVDDSQLPKDRFSAERLKGVDSTLKIQPAKLEDSAVYLCASRLGTSSGELFFGEGSRLTVL.

The chain is built from TRBV12-3 or TRBV12-4 and TRBJ2-7; a possible D gene is TRBD1 (6 bases). The CDR3 consists of 14 residues. Trimming removed 6 bases from V and 2 bases from J, with 14 bases in between. For the CDR3, the DNA is TGTGCCAGCAGCGCCAACAGGGAAACCTACGAGCAGTACTTC. It yields the protein CASSANRETYEQYF.

Ten or more counts support this clonotype. This sequence joins TRBV20-1 and TRBJ2-3, with 12 bases matching TRBD2. The V gene end was trimmed by 1 base and the J gene end by 2 bases; junction bases not matched to a gene: 1. The CDR3 spans 15 residues. Per the germline V gene, CDR1 is DFQATT and CDR2 is SNEGSKA (reference sequence). The CDR3 DNA reads TGCAGTGCTAGAGGACTAGCGGGGGCCACAGATACGCAGTATTTT. Residues: CSARGLAGATDTQYF.

The sample holds many counts of this clonotype. The J gene is TRBJ2-2, the V gene TRBV19; 7 nucleotides match TRBD1. Per germline, CDR1 LNHDA and CDR2 SQIVND (reference sequence). Germline trimming cut 6 bases from V and 6 bases from J; bases unmatched to any gene: 7. This CDR3 comprises 14 residues. The CDR3 loop is CASRIKQGPGELFF. In DNA form, the CDR3 reads TGTGCCAGTAGGATTAAACAGGGGCCCGGGGAGCTGTTTTTT.

This clonotype has only a few counts. This chain links TRBV20-1 with TRBJ2-1, with 8 positions matching TRBD2. Losses at the gene ends were 0 bases for V and 6 bases for J; bases not matched to a gene: 10. The CDR3 sequence is 16 residues long. Germline-derived CDR1 and CDR2 are DFQATT and SNEGSKA (reference sequence). The CDR3, as DNA: TGCAGTGCTAGAGACCCAGGCGGGAGGCCGAGCAATGAGCAGTTCTTC. Translation: CSARDPGGRPSNEQFF.

This chain joins TRBV11-2 and TRBJ2-1; a weak D match, TRBD2 (6 bases). CDR1 is SGHAT, CDR2 FQNNGV, per germline. V was cut by 5 bases and J by 7 bases, with 12 bases left in between. CDR3 size: 13 residues. The CDR3 loop reads CASSPTLANEQFF. DNA of the CDR3: TGTGCCAGCAGCCCAACTCTAGCGAATGAGCAGTTCTTC. Filled out from reference TRBV11-2 and TRBJ2-1, the complete variable domain reads EAGVAQSPRYKIIEKRQSVAFWCNPISGHATLYWYQQILGQGPKLLIQFQNNGVVDDSQLPKDRFSAERLKGVDSTLKIQPAKLEDSAVYLCASSPTLANEQFFGPGTRLTVL.

V and J are TRBV12-3 or TRBV12-4 and TRBJ1-1; 9 nucleotides align to TRBD1. V lost 6 bases and J lost 4; bases outside the gene matches: 6. This CDR3 region has 14 residues. In DNA form, the CDR3 reads TGTGCCAGCAGGCGGACAGGGGACGGCACTGAAGCTTTCTTT. This codes for CASRRTGDGTEAFF.

This sequence joins TRBV6-2 or TRBV6-3 and TRBJ2-3, with 7 bases fitting TRBD2. The V and J ends lost 0 bases and 13 bases, in that order; junction bases with no gene match: 4. CDR1 MNHEY and CDR2 SVGEGT come from the germline V gene. The CDR3 has 12 residues. CDR3 in amino acids: CASSYSSGLEYF. CDR3 nucleotides: TGTGCCAGCAGTTACTCCAGTGGACTAGAGTATTTT.

For the CDR3, the DNA is TGTGCCAGCAGTTACCCGGCCGACACTTTGAACACTGAAGCTTTCTTT. This codes for CASSYPADTLNTEAFF. The chain is built from TRBV6-2 or TRBV6-3 and TRBJ1-1; D is unclear. This CDR3 region has 16 residues. Per germline, CDR1 MNHEY and CDR2 SVGEGT. Deletions cut 2 bases from V and 0 bases from J, with 13 bases between.

The chain has TRBV20-1 and TRBJ1-5, with TRBD1 identical over 9 bases. CDR3 length: 13 amino acids. V was pared by 7 bases and J by 4 bases, with 5 bases of the junction left unmatched. Germline lookup yields CDR1 DFQATT and CDR2 SNEGSKA (reference sequence). In DNA, the CDR3 is TGCAGTGGGGGGACAGGGCCAAATCAGCCCCAGCATTTT. It codes for CSGGTGPNQPQHF.

Many counts were recorded for this clonotype. CDR3 in amino acids: CASSGHGTSPQYF. CDR3 bases: TGTGCCAGCAGCGGACACGGGACTAGCCCCCAGTACTTC. The rearrangement joins TRBV3-1 to TRBJ2-5; 9 nucleotides agree with TRBD2. The V and J ends lost 5 bases and 9 bases, in that order; junction bases with no gene match: 7. Per germline, CDR1 LGHDT and CDR2 YNNKEL (reference sequence). This CDR3 spans 13 amino acids.

The genes are TRBV4-3 and TRBJ1-3, with unresolved D. Trimming removed 0 bases at V and 0 bases at J, with 9 bases between. Germline-derived CDR1 and CDR2 are LGHNA and YSLEER. The CDR3 contains 16 residues. The CDR3 DNA is TGCGCCAGCAGCCAAGACCATCTCGACTCTGGAAACACCATATATTTT. Its translation: CASSQDHLDSGNTIYF.

CDR3 amino acids: CAGCYNSGNTIYF. The CDR3 bases are TGTGCCGGGTGCTATAACTCTGGAAACACCATATATTTT. V usage is TRBV12-3 or TRBV12-4 and J usage is TRBJ1-3; D not resolved. V was shortened by 11 bases and J by 0 bases, with 11 bases between the two germline ends. This CDR3 has 13 amino acids.

This clonotype has a count of ten or more. V is TRBV6-2 or TRBV6-3 and J is TRBJ2-7, with D perhaps being TRBD1 or TRBD2 (5 bases each). In germline, CDR1 is MNHEY, CDR2 SVGEGT. The CDR3 length is 12 residues. V was trimmed by 8 bases and J by 3 bases, leaving 11 bases between them. The CDR3 nucleotides read TGTGCCAGCGGATGGGACGGCTACGAGCAGTACTTC. Protein product: CASGWDGYEQYF.

This clonotype has more than one count but fewer than ten. The chain couples TRBV3-1 to TRBJ1-3; no reliable D call. CDR1 is LGHDT and CDR2 is YNNKEL in the germline V gene (reference sequence). The CDR3 is made up of 15 amino acids. Trimming shortened V by 0 bases and J by 4 bases, and 10 bases separated the two germline ends. In nucleotides, the CDR3 is TGTGCCAGCAGCCAAGAGGGATCTCACGGAAACACCATATATTTT. Translating it yields CASSQEGSHGNTIYF.

J is TRBJ2-1 and V is TRBV28; maybe TRBD1 (7 bases). V was clipped by 6 bases and J by 0 bases, with 12 bases between them. The length of the CDR3 is 15 residues. CDR1 is MDHEN, CDR2 SYDVKM, per germline. DNA for the CDR3: TGTGCCAGCAGCTTGGAGGGGGCCTCCTACAATGAGCAGTTCTTC. Translating gives CASSLEGASYNEQFF.

The rearrangement uses TRBV28 and TRBJ2-1; 11 positions agree with TRBD1. The germline CDR1 and CDR2 sequences are MDHEN and SYDVKM. The CDR3 consists of 15 residues. The V and J ends lost 7 bases and 8 bases, in that order; junction bases with no gene match: 10. CDR3 sequence: CASIIRDRGIDEQFF. The CDR3 DNA follows: TGTGCCAGCATAATACGGGACAGGGGGATCGATGAGCAGTTCTTC. The whole variable domain, filled in from reference TRBV28 and TRBJ2-1, reads DVKVTQSSRYLVKRTGEKVFLECVQDMDHENMFWYRQDPGLGLRLIYFSYDVKMKEKGDIPEGYSVSREKKERFSLILESASTNQTSMYLCASIIRDRGIDEQFFGPGTRLTVL.